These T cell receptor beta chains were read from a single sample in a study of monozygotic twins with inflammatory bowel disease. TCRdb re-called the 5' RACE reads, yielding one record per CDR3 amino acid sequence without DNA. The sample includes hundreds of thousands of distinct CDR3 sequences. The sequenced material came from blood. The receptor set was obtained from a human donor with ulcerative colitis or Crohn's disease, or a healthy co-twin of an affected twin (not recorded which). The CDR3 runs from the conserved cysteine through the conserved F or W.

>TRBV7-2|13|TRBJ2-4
CASSLGGQAWEYF
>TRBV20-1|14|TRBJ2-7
CSTRDEGSSYEQYF
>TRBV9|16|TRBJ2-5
CASSFRGGLAGETQYF
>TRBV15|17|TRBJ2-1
CATSRDRSGTPYNEQFF
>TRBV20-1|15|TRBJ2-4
CSARPHHAAKNIQYF
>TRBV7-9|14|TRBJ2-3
CASREGPRTDTQYF
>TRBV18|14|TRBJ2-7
CASSPGATSYEQYF
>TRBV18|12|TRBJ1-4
CASSPESEKLFF
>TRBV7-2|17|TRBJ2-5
CASRGLAGVSTGETQYF
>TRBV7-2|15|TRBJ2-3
CASSPGQTQGDTQYF
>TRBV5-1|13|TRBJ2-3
CASGPQGTDTQYF
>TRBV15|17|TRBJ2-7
CSISRGLASGSSYEQYF
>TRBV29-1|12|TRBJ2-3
CSGHLGPDTQYF
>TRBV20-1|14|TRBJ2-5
CSSKAGTNQETQYF
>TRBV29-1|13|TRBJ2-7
CSVLTGVSYEQYF
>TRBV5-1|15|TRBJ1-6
CASSSTGDPNSPLHF
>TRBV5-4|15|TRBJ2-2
CASSLASRYTGELFF
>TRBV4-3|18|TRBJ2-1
CASSQDLIGSGPYNVQFF
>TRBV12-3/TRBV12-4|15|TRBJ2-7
CASSLPTASTYEQYF
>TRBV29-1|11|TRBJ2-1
CSVDQVEEQFF
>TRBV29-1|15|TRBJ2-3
CSVDRMTVAGDTQYF
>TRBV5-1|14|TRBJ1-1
CASSQQDGHTEAFF